A single sample gave rise to the 18 T cell receptor beta chains below, sequenced in a study of human T cells and chemical hapten exposure. The time point here: patch test 3, about 24 weeks after DPC sensitization. As for treatment: therapeutic diphenylcyclopropenone sensitization with weekly scalp DPC. Total RNA extraction was carried out from unfractionated whole blood. TCRdb itself ran the RACE reads through MiXCR, one entry per CDR3 protein. Among roughly 38,000 distinct CDR3 sequences listed, more than 9% were seen once. The sample consisted of whole blood, taken in connection with sensitization to the hapten diphenylcyclopropenone (DPC). The receptors stem from a man aged 50-60 years with alopecia areata. Some clones in this sample may be carry-over from other donors' samples.

This clonotype is a singleton in its sample. Compared with germline, one end of the junction differs, possibly owing to a read error. The chain recombines TRBV5-3 with TRBJ2-1; 11 bases line up with TRBD2. TRBV5-3 is noted as an ORF with a role that remains uncertain. This CDR3 spans 15 amino acids. This CDR3 is CARSTTGTSGSNLVF. In DNA, the CDR3 is TGTGCCAGAAGTACGACCGGGACTAGCGGTTCAAACCTGGTCTTC.

This clonotype was observed at least ten times. As DNA, the CDR3 is TGCAGTGCGGGACAGGGGGCGAGTGCCAAAAACATTCAGTACTTC. Translated: CSAGQGASAKNIQYF. The chain combines TRBV20-1 with TRBJ2-4, with 12 bases aligning to TRBD1. CDR3 length: 15 residues. The germline gives CDR1 DFQATT, CDR2 SNEGSKA (reference sequence). The V segment lost 6 bases and the J segment 1 base; nucleotides outside the gene matches: 4.

CDR3: CAISGGLATNSYEQYF. DNA for the CDR3: TGTGCCATCAGTGGAGGACTAGCGACCAACTCCTACGAGCAGTACTTC. The rearrangement joins TRBV10-3 to TRBJ2-7, with 9 bases aligning to TRBD2. Trimming removed 4 bases from V and 0 bases from J; junction bases left unmatched: 7. From germline, CDR1 is ENHRY and CDR2 SYGVKD. The CDR3 runs to 16 residues.

The sample holds many counts of this clonotype. The V call is TRBV4-1, the J call TRBJ2-1, with TRBD2 matching over 7 bases. V lost 1 base to trimming and J lost 4 bases; unmatched junction nucleotides: 7. CDR1 and CDR2 from the germline V gene are MGHRA and YSYEKL. The length of the CDR3 is 16 residues. Here the CDR3 DNA reads TGCGCCAGCAGCCAAGCTACTAGCGCAACATACAATGAGCAGTTCTTC. Amino acids: CASSQATSATYNEQFF.

With respect to this clonotype: Since a much larger clone is just one base distant, this may be a read error. The chain combines TRBV18 with TRBJ2-5; D is perhaps TRBD2 (5 bases). Trimming removed 8 bases at V and 4 bases at J, with 11 bases between. The CDR3 extends over 12 amino acids. Per the germline V gene, CDR1 is KGHSH and CDR2 is LQKENI. The CDR3 region has the DNA TGTGCCAGCGGACTGATTCGAGAGACCCAGTACTTC. This codes for CASGLIRETQYF.

This clonotype was found many times. The chain combines TRBV5-1 with TRBJ2-5; 9 nucleotides align to TRBD2. Per germline, CDR1 SGHRS and CDR2 YFSETQ. CDR3 length equals 16 residues. The ends lost 1 base at V and 4 bases at J; junction bases unmatched: 8. CDR3 region: CASSLYGSGRGETQYF. The CDR3 nucleotides read TGCGCCAGCAGCTTGTACGGTAGCGGGAGAGGAGAGACCCAGTACTTC.

This clonotype was recorded many times. The chain links TRBV7-2 to TRBJ2-1; TRBD1 might be the D (5 bases). The CDR3 has 18 residues. Germline CDR1 and CDR2: SGHTA and FQGNSA. V was clipped by 5 bases and J by 0 bases, with 20 bases between them. CDR3 bases: TGTGCCAGCAGCCCGCCCGGACAACTCAGGAGCTCCTACAATGAGCAGTTCTTC. Translated, it gives CASSPPGQLRSSYNEQFF. The full variable domain, rest sourced from reference TRBV7-2 and TRBJ2-1, is GAGVSQSPSNKVTEKGKDVELRCDPISGHTALYWYRQSLGQGLEFLIYFQGNSAPDKSGLPSDRFSAERTGGSVSTLTIQRTQQEDSAVYLCASSPPGQLRSSYNEQFFGPGTRLTVL.

This CDR3 is CASSLERLAGYQETQYF. CDR3 coding DNA: TGTGCCAGCAGCTTAGAACGACTAGCGGGGTACCAAGAGACCCAGTACTTC. The chain is built from TRBV13 and TRBJ2-5, with 11 bases matching TRBD2. There are 17 residues in the CDR3. Germline CDR1 and CDR2: PRHDT and FYEKMQ (reference sequence). J gave up 0 bases and V 1 base, and 4 bases lay outside the gene matches.

CDR3 bases: TGCGCCAGCAGCCAAGGGTATGAGCAGTTCTTC. Translating gives CASSQGYEQFF. The V gene is TRBV4-1, the J gene TRBJ2-1, with D hard to call. V shed 1 base and J shed 8 bases, with 3 bases lying between them. Germline lookup yields CDR1 MGHRA and CDR2 YSYEKL. The CDR3 loop spans 11 amino acids.

This clonotype has at least ten counts. This chain uses TRBV30 with TRBJ2-1; TRBD2 aligns across 8 bases. Germline CDR1 is GTSNPN and CDR2 is SVGIG (reference sequence). After removal of 7 bases from V and 0 bases from J, the junction contained 11 bases not matched to a gene. This CDR3 spans 16 amino acids. Written as DNA, the CDR3 is TGTGCCTCGAAAAGCGGGAGCGCCAGCTCCTACAATGAGCAGTTCTTC. It translates to CASKSGSASSYNEQFF.

This clonotype has a count of ten or more. The chain joins TRBV24-1 to TRBJ2-4, with TRBD1 as a possible D gene (6 bases). The V end was cut by 5 bases, the J end by 5 bases, with 12 bases between. Germline values: CDR1 KGHDR, CDR2 SFDVKD. The CDR3 contains 14 residues. The CDR3 DNA reads as TGTGCCACCAGTGGATCAGGGGACCAAAACATTCAGTACTTC. This codes for CATSGSGDQNIQYF.

The CDR3 sequence is CASSPSIAEGTDTQYF. In nucleotides, the CDR3 is TGTGCCAGCTCTCCATCTATCGCGGAAGGCACAGATACGCAGTATTTT. The chain recombines TRBV18 with TRBJ2-3; no definite D call. There are 16 residues in the CDR3. Germline V gene lookup returns CDR1 KGHSH and CDR2 LQKENI. V was trimmed by 6 bases and J by 1 base, leaving 17 bases between them.

This clonotype was recorded a few times. This rearrangement joins TRBV28 to TRBJ2-1, with 10 bases lining up with TRBD1. Trimming at V came to 4 bases and at J to 5 bases, leaving 14 bases not matched to a gene. Germline lookup yields CDR1 MDHEN and CDR2 SYDVKM. The CDR3 is made up of 18 amino acids. The CDR3 sequence is CASSSVGRQGAGHNEQFF. Here the CDR3 DNA reads TGTGCCAGCAGTTCTGTGGGCCGACAGGGGGCTGGCCACAATGAGCAGTTCTTC.

This clonotype was counted at least ten times. The chain recombines TRBV20-1 with TRBJ2-4; D not resolved. Looked up from germline, CDR1 is DFQATT and CDR2 is SNEGSKA (reference sequence). The CDR3 runs to 11 residues. V was trimmed by 3 bases and J by 7 bases, leaving 7 bases between them. This CDR3 is CSARAANIQYF. CDR3 bases: TGCAGTGCTAGGGCCGCGAACATTCAGTACTTC.

The chain is built from TRBV12-3 or TRBV12-4 and TRBJ2-3; D may be TRBD1 or TRBD2 (5 bases each). The CDR3 extends over 14 amino acids. The V gene lost 5 bases and the J gene lost 5 bases, with 14 bases spanning the gap. The CDR3 here is CASSPPRDEDTQYF. The CDR3 nucleotides read TGTGCCAGCAGTCCGCCTCGGGACGAAGATACGCAGTATTTT.

This clonotype was seen a handful of times. This chain joins TRBV6-2 or TRBV6-3 and TRBJ2-1; D is ambiguous. V was trimmed by 4 bases and J by 9 bases, leaving 10 bases between them. Germline loops: CDR1 MNHEY, CDR2 SVGEGT. The CDR3 extends over 12 amino acids. The CDR3 loop is CASSSPYGEQFF. The CDR3 coding sequence is TGTGCCAGCAGTTCCCCCTACGGTGAGCAGTTCTTC.

This clonotype was seen at least ten times. The chain combines TRBV27 with TRBJ2-5; D not resolved. The germline CDR1 and CDR2 sequences are MNHEY and SMNVEV (reference sequence). V shed 0 bases and J shed 8 bases, with 13 bases lying between them. CDR3 length: 14 residues. CDR3 amino acids: CASSLSRAGVTQYF. CDR3 nucleotide sequence: TGTGCCAGCAGTTTATCCCGGGCCGGAGTTACCCAGTACTTC.

At least ten counts were recorded for this clonotype. The rearrangement uses TRBV3-1 and TRBJ1-2; tentative D call: TRBD1 (5 bases). Germline assignment: CDR1 LGHDT and CDR2 YNNKEL (reference sequence). The V end was cut by 0 bases, the J end by 4 bases, with 12 bases between. This CDR3 has 15 amino acids. The CDR3 region is CASSQDWEGTYGYTF. In DNA form, the CDR3 reads TGTGCCAGCAGCCAAGATTGGGAAGGGACCTATGGCTACACCTTC.